Here is one T cell receptor beta chain with its context. 13 Jbeta primers and 60 Vbeta primers were used for the PCR. Produced via immunoSEQ multiplex PCR; TCRdb's table is partial and in-frame only. The table lists more than 95,000 clones, 78% of them singletons. Germline CDR1 reads SGHTA; CDR2 reads FQGNSA. This CDR3 is built from 14 residues. Losses at the gene ends were 5 bases for V and 4 bases for J; bases not matched to a gene: 4. The data are from a study of cytomegalovirus exposure and HLA in healthy donors. The V gene is TRBV7-2, the J gene TRBJ1-1; 10 nucleotides line up with TRBD1. Sequenced sample: PBMCs. This clonotype was sampled from a woman aged 40-49 years in good health and CMV-seronegative. The CDR3 DNA reads TGTGCCAGCAGCGCCCGGGACAGGGGCACTGAAGCTTTCTTT. Its protein product is CASSARDRGTEAFF.